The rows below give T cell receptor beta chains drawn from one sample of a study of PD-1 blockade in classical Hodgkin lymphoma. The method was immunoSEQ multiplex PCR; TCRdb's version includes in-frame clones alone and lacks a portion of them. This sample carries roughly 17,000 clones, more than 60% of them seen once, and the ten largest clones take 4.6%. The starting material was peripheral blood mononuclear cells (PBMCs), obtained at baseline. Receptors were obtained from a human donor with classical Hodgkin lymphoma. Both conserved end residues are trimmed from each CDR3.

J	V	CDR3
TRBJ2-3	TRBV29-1	SVEDTGIHTDTQY
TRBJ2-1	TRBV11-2	ASSRLAGPHEQF
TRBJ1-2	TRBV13	ASSRGPGGYT
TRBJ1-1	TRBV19	ASSVSDGLLVNTEAF
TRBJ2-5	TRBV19	ASSIRGATAAETQY
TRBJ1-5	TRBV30	AWSGQGWGQPQH
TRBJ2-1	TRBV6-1	ASSEVWGYNEQF
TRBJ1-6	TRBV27	ASSFGRADNSPLH
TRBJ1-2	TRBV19	ASNAPGQENYGYT
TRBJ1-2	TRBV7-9	ASSPGLNYGYT
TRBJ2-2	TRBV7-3	ASSPTMDRANTGELF
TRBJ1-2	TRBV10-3	AISAEDRSRVGYT
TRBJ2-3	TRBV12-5	ASGSGAGLASDTQY
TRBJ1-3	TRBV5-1	ASSLWTGATFSGNTIY
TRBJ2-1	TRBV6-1	ASRSPVFSYNEQF
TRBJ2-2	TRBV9	ASSISPGLPGNTGELF
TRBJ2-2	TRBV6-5	ASSYPLRLTGELF
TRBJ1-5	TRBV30	AWSVDRVTGYSNQPQH
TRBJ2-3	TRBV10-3	AISFSGGTDTQY
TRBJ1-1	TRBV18	ASSPNDRGTEAF
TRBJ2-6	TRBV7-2	ASSLTGANVLT
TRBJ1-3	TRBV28	ASSSLGPSGNTIY
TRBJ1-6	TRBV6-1	ASSEGVMNSPLH